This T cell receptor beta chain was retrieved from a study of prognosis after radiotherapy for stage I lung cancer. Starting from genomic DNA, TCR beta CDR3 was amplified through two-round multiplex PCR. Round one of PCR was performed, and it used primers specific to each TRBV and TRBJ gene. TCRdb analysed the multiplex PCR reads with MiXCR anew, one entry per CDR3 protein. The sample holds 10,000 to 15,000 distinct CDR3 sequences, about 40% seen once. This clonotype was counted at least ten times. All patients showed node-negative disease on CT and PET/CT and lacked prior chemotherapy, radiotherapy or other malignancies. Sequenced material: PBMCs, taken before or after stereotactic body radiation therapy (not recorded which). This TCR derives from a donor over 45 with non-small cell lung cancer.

DNA for the CDR3: TGTGCCAGCGGCCGGGACAGCGGTTACTCCTACGAGCAGTACTTC. Translated: CASGRDSGYSYEQYF. The chain links TRBV2 to TRBJ2-7; TRBD1 matches 7 bases. The CDR3 runs to 15 residues. The ends lost 8 bases at V and 0 bases at J; junction bases unmatched: 10. CDR1 and CDR2 (germline): SNHLY, FYNNEI. Together with reference TRBV2 and TRBJ2-7, the CDR3 gives the full variable domain: EPEVTQTPSHQVTQMGQEVILRCVPISNHLYFYWYRQILGQKVEFLVSFYNNEISEKSEIFDDQFSVERPDGSNFTLKIRSTKLEDSAMYFCASGRDSGYSYEQYFGPGTRLTVT.